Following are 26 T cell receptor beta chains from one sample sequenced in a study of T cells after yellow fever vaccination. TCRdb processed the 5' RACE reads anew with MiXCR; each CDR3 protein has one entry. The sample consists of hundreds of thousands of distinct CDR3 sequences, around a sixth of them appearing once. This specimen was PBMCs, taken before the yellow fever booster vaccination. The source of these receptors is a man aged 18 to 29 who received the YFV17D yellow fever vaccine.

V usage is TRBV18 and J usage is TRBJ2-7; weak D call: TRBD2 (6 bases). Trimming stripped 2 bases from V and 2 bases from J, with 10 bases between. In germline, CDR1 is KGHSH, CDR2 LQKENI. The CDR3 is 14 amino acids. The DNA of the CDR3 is TGTGCCAGCTCACCAGTTCGGGGGACCTACGAGCAGTACTTC. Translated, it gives CASSPVRGTYEQYF.

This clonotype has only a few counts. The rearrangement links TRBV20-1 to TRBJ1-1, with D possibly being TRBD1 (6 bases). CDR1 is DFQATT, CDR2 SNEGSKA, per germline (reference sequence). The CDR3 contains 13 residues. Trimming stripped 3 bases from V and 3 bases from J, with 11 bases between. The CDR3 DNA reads TGCAGTGCTAGTGAGGGGGGATACACTGAAGCTTTCTTT. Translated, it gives CSASEGGYTEAFF.

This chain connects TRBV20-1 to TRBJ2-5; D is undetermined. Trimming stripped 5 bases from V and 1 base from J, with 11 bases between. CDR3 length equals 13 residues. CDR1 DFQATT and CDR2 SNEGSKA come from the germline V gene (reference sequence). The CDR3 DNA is TGCAGTGCTCAGCCTTGGGTCCAAGAGACCCAGTACTTC. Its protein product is CSAQPWVQETQYF.

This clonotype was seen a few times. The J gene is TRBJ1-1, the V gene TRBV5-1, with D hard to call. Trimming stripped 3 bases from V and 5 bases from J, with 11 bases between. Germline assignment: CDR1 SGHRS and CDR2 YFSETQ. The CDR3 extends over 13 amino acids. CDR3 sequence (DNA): TGCGCCAGCAGCTCAGGCCTAGAGACTGAAGCTTTCTTT. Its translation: CASSSGLETEAFF.

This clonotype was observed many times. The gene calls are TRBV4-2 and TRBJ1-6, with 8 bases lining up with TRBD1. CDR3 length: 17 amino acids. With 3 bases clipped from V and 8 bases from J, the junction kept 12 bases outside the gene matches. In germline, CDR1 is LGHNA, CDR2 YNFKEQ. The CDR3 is CASSQVRVGTGYSPLHF. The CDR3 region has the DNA TGTGCCAGCAGCCAGGTACGGGTTGGGACAGGCTATTCACCCCTCCACTTT.

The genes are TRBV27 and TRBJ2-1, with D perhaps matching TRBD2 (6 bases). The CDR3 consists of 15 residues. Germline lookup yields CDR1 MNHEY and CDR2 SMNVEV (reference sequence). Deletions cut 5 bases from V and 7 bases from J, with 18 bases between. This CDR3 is CASSPPRAGLNEQFF. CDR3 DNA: TGTGCCAGCAGTCCCCCACGCGCGGGGCTGAATGAGCAGTTCTTC.

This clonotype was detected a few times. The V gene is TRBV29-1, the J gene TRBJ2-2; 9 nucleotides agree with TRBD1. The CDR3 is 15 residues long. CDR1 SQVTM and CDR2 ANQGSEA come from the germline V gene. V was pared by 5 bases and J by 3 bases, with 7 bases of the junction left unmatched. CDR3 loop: CSVTGQGFDTGELFF. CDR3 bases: TGCAGCGTTACAGGACAGGGGTTCGACACCGGGGAGCTGTTTTTT.

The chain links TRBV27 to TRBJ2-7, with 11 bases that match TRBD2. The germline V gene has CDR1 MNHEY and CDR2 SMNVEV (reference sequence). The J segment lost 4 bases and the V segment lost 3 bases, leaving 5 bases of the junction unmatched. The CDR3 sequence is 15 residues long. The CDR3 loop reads CASSFVAGGMYEQYV. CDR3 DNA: TGTGCCAGCAGTTTTGTAGCGGGGGGGATGTACGAGCAGTACGTC.

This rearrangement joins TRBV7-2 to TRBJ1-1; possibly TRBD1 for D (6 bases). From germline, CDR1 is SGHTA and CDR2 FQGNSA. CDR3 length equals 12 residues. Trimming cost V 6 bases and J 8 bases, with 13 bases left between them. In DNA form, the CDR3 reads TGTGCCAGCAGTTTCTACGGGACAGAAGCTTTCTTT. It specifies CASSFYGTEAFF.

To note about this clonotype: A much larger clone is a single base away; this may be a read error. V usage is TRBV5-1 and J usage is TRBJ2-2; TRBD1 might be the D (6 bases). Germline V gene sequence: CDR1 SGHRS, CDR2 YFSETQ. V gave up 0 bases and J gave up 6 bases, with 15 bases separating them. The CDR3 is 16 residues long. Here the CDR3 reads CASSLVAGAWAGELFF. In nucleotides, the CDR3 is TGCGCCAGCAGCTTGGTAGCAGGGGCCTGGGCCGGGGAGCTGTTTTTT.

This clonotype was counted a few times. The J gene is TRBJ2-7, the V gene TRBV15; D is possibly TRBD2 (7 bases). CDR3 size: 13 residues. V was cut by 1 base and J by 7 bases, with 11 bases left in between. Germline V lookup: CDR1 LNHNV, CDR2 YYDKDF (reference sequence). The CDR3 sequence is CATSRAGEGEQYV. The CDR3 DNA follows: TGTGCCACCAGCAGAGCAGGGGAGGGGGAGCAGTACGTC.

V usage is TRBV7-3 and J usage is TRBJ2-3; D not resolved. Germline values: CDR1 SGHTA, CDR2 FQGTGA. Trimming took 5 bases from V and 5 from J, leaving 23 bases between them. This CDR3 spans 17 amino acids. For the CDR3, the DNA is TGTGCCAGCAGCCCCGTCGGGTTAGGACGGGCACAAGATACGCAGTATTTT. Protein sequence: CASSPVGLGRAQDTQYF.

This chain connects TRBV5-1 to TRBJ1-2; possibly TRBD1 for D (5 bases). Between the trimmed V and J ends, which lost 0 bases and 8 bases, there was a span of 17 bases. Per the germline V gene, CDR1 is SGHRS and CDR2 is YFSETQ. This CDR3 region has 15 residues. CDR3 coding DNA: TGCGCCAGCAGCTTGGCCTTGGGGGACCTCGAAGGCTACACCTTC. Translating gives CASSLALGDLEGYTF.

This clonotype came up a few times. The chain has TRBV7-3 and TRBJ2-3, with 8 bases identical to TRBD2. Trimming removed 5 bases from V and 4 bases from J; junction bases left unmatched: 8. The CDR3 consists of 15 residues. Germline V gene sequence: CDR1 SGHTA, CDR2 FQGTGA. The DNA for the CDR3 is TGTGCCAGCAGCCCCACGGGCGGGGGGCCAGATACGCAGTATTTT. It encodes CASSPTGGGPDTQYF.

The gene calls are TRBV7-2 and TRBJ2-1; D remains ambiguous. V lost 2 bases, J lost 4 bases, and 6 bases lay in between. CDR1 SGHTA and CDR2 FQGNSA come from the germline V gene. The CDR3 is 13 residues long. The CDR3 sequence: CASSLMQYNEQFF. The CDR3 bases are TGTGCCAGCAGCTTAATGCAGTACAATGAGCAGTTCTTC.

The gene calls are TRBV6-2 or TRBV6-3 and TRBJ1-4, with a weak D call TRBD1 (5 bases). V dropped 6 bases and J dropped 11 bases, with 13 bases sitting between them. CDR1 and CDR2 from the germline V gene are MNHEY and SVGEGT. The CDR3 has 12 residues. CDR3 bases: TGTGCCAGCAGAAGGGGTTTCTGGAAACTGTTTTTT. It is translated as CASRRGFWKLFF.

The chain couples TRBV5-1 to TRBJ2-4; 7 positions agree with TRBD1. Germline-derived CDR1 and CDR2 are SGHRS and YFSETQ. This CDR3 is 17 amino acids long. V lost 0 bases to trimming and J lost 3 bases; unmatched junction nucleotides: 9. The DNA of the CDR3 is TGCGCCAGCAGCTTGGGGGCCCGGGACAGCGGCAAAAACATTCAGTACTTC. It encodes CASSLGARDSGKNIQYF. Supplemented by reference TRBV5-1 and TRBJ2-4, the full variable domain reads KAGVTQTPRYLIKTRGQQVTLSCSPISGHRSVSWYQQTPGQGLQFLFEYFSETQRNKGNFPGRFSGRQFSNSRSEMNVSTLELGDSALYLCASSLGARDSGKNIQYFGAGTRLSVL.

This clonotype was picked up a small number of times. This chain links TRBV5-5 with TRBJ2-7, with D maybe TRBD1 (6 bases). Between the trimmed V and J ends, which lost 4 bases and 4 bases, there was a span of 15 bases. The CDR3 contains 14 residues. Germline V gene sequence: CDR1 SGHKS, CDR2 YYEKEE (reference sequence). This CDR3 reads CASSPRDTVYEQYV. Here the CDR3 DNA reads TGTGCCAGCAGCCCAAGGGACACGGTATACGAGCAGTACGTC.

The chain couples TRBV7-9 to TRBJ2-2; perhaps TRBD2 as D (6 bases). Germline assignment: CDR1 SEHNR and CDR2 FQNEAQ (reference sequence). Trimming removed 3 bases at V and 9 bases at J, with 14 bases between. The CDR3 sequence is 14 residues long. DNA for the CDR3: TGTGCCAGCAGCTTTGGAGGGTACAACCGGGAGCTGTTTTTT. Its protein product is CASSFGGYNRELFF.

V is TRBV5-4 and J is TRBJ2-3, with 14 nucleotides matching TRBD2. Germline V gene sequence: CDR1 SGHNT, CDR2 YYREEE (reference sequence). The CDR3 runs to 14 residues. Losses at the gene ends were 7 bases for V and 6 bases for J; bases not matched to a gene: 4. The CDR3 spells CASGRLAGGDTQYF. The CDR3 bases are TGTGCCAGCGGACGACTAGCGGGGGGGGATACGCAGTATTTT.

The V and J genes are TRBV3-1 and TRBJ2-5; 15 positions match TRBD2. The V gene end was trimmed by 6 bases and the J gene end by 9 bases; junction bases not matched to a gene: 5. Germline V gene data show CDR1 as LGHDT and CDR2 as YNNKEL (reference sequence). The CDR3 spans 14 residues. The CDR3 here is CASRGTSGGSSQYF. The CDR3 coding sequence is TGTGCCAGCAGGGGGACTAGCGGGGGGTCCTCCCAGTACTTC.

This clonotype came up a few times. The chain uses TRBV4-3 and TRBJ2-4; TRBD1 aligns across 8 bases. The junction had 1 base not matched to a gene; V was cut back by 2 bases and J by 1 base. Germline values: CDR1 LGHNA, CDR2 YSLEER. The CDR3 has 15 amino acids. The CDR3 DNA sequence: TGCGCCAGCAGCCAACAGGGGGCTGCCAAAAACATTCAGTACTTC. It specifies CASSQQGAAKNIQYF.

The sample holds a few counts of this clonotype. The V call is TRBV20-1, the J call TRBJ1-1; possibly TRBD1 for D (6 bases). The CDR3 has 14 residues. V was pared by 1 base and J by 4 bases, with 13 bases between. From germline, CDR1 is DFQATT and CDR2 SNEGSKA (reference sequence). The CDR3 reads CSARVGGISTEAFF. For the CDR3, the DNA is TGCAGTGCTAGAGTGGGGGGCATTAGCACTGAAGCTTTCTTT.

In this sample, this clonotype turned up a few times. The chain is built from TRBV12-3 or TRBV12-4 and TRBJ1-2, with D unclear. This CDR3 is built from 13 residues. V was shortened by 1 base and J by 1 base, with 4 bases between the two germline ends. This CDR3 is CASSLGINYGYTF. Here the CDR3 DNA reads TGTGCCAGCAGTTTAGGGATTAACTATGGCTACACCTTC.

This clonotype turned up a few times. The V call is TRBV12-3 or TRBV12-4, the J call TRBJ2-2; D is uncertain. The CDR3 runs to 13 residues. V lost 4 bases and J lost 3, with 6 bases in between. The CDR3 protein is CASSWKYTGELFF. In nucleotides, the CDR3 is TGTGCCAGCAGTTGGAAATACACCGGGGAGCTGTTTTTT.

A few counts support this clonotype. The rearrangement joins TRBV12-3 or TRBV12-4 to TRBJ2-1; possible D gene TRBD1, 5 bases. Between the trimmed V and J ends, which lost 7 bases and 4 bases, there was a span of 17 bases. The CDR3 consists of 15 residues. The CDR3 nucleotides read TGTGCCAGCACCAAGGGGCCGCCGCTTTACAATGAGCAGTTCTTC. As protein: CASTKGPPLYNEQFF.